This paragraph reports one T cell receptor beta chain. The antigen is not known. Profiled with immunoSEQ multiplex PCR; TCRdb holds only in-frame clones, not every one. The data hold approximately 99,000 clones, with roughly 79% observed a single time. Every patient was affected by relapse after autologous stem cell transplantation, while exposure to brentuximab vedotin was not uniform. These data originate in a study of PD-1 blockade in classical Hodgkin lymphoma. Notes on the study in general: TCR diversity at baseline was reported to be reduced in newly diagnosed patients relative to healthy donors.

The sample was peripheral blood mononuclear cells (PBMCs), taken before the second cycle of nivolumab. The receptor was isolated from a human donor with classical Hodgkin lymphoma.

The DNA of the CDR3 is TGTGCCAGCAGCTTAGGCCGATTGGGGGGAAGCTCCTACGAGCAGTACTTC. Protein sequence: CASSLGRLGGSSYEQYF. The chain joins TRBV13 to TRBJ2-7, with D perhaps matching TRBD2 (6 bases). The CDR3 covers 17 residues. CDR1 and CDR2 (germline): PRHDT, FYEKMQ (reference sequence). Trimming took off 0 bases at V and 0 bases at J, with 15 bases between the two ends.